The clone carrying this T cell receptor beta chain was counted only a few times. CDR3 length: 14 residues. Germline CDR1 is SNHLY and CDR2 is FYNNEI. V shed 7 bases and J 4 bases; nucleotides not matched to a gene: 7. These data are taken from a study of blood T cell repertoires in COVID-19. Background on the study: Sites in the United States, Italy and Spain provided acute and convalescent COVID-19 samples. From T cells, B-cell-depleted T cells, or PBMCs came the material, which was cDNA or gDNA.

Original processing notes: The assay estimated nucleated cells by amplifying reference gene primers. Generated by immunoSEQ multiplex PCR, the TCRdb table keeps only in-frame clones and is missing some. V and J calls and clone size come straight from that table; D and trimming were deduced from the DNA. The repertoire includes some 86,000 clones, approximately 88% of them detected once, and under 35% sits in the top ten. The chain carries TRBV2 and TRBJ1-5; 7 bases are shared with TRBD1. This TCR was sampled from a woman aged 80 or over with active or convalescent COVID-19. Sequenced material: peripheral blood. The CDR3 DNA sequence: TGTGCCAGCAACAGACAGGGCAATAATCAGCCCCAGCATTTT. This translates into CASNRQGNNQPQHF. Based on the CDR3 plus reference TRBV2 and TRBJ1-5, the full variable domain is EPEVTQTPSHQVTQMGQEVILRCVPISNHLYFYWYRQILGQKVEFLVSFYNNEISEKSEIFDDQFSVERPDGSNFTLKIRSTKLEDSAMYFCASNRQGNNQPQHFGDGTRLSIL.